The 21 T cell receptor beta chains listed next were all sequenced from one sample in a study of T cell responses to AZD1222 COVID-19 vaccine (dated by TCRdb to 2020 to 2023). According to the study, the label for this sample's time point signals: about 28 days (+/-7) after the second vaccine dose. The method was the immunoSEQ multiplex PCR assay. Here the immuneACCESS table is served through TCRdb, limited to in-frame sequences with V and J called. Missing clones are a known gap in these copies; in checked studies unresolved V genes cover under half, and the rest lacks a known reason. Across this sample there are about 94,000 clones, with around 85% seen only once. Of the sample, about 4.5% is held by the ten largest clones. The source was peripheral blood, collected 28 days after the second AZD1222 dose. Source of these receptors: an adult who received the AZD1222 COVID-19 vaccine.

The chain uses TRBV7-6 and TRBJ2-1; TRBD2 aligns across 10 bases. V was clipped by 5 bases and J by 5 bases; unmatched bases: 15. Germline CDR1 reads SGHVS; CDR2 reads FNYEAQ. This CDR3 has 18 residues. CDR3 DNA: TGTGCCAGCAGCCTAAGACTCAGCGGGGGGGCCCTCCACAATGAGCAGTTCTTC. It specifies CASSLRLSGGALHNEQFF.

The chain is built from TRBV19 and TRBJ2-2; D not resolved. V was clipped by 5 bases and J by 5 bases, with 18 bases between them. The CDR3 totals 16 residues. Looked up from germline, CDR1 is LNHDA and CDR2 is SQIVND (reference sequence). CDR3 protein: CASSVDSVRPTGELFF. Written as DNA, the CDR3 is TGTGCCAGTAGTGTTGACTCCGTCCGGCCTACCGGGGAGCTGTTTTTT. Drawing the rest from reference TRBV19 and TRBJ2-2, the complete variable domain is DGGITQSPKYLFRKEGQNVTLSCEQNLNHDAMYWYRQDPGQGLRLIYYSQIVNDFQKGDIAEGYSVSREKKESFPLTVTSAQKNPTAFYLCASSVDSVRPTGELFFGEGSRLTVL.

J is TRBJ2-3 and V is TRBV7-9; no clear D gene. Trimming removed 1 base from V and 0 bases from J, with 8 bases in between. Germline V gene lookup returns CDR1 SEHNR and CDR2 FQNEAQ (reference sequence). This CDR3 is 15 amino acids long. CDR3 nucleotide sequence: TGTGCCAGCAGCTTAGTGTCACGGAGCACAGATACGCAGTATTTT. It is translated as CASSLVSRSTDTQYF. Filled out from reference TRBV7-9 and TRBJ2-3, the complete variable domain reads DTGVSQNPRHKITKRGQNVTFRCDPISEHNRLYWYRQTLGQGPEFLTYFQNEAQLEKSRLLSDRFSAERPKGSFSTLEIQRTEQGDSAMYLCASSLVSRSTDTQYFGPGTRLTVL.

The V and J genes are TRBV7-2 and TRBJ2-2, with unresolved D. Trimming shortened V by 4 bases and J by 6 bases, and 3 bases separated the two germline ends. This CDR3 has 11 amino acids. Germline assignment: CDR1 SGHTA and CDR2 FQGNSA. The CDR3 is CASSSPGELFF. The DNA for the CDR3 is TGTGCCAGCAGCTCCCCCGGGGAGCTGTTTTTT.

The chain employs TRBV27 and TRBJ1-3, with D unclear. Germline CDR1 reads MNHEY; CDR2 reads SMNVEV (reference sequence). V gave up 8 bases and J gave up 0 bases, with 14 bases separating them. This CDR3 region has 15 residues. CDR3 sequence reads: CASSPQKGSGNTIYF. The CDR3 nucleotides read TGTGCCAGCTCCCCACAAAAGGGCTCTGGAAACACCATATATTTT.

The genes are TRBV30 and TRBJ1-1; 7 bases align to TRBD1. The V gene's germline CDR1 is GTSNPN and CDR2 SVGIG (reference sequence). V trimming: 0 bases; J trimming: 5 bases; junction bases outside the gene matches: 6. The CDR3 is 14 residues long. CDR3 DNA sequence: TGTGCCTGGAGTGTACCAGGGGGAACTACTGAAGCTTTCTTT. This sequence encodes CAWSVPGGTTEAFF.

J is TRBJ2-5 and V is TRBV15; D is tentatively TRBD1 or TRBD2 (5 bases each). Trimming stripped 5 bases from V and 0 bases from J, with 13 bases between. The CDR3 consists of 15 residues. The germline V gene encodes CDR1 LNHNV and CDR2 YYDKDF (reference sequence). The CDR3 is CATSALGRDQETQYF. The CDR3 bases are TGTGCCACCAGCGCCTTGGGGCGGGACCAAGAGACCCAGTACTTC.

The chain recombines TRBV7-8 with TRBJ2-5, with TRBD2 matching 10 bases. The junction had 11 bases not matched to a gene; V was cut back by 5 bases and J by 5 bases. Germline lookup yields CDR1 SGHVS and CDR2 FQNEAQ. There are 16 residues in the CDR3. CDR3 in DNA: TGTGCCAGCAGCCCCGCTAGCGGGAGTCCCCAGGAGACCCAGTACTTC. Amino acids: CASSPASGSPQETQYF.

The chain employs TRBV19 and TRBJ1-2, with TRBD1 matching over 7 bases. Germline values: CDR1 LNHDA, CDR2 SQIVND (reference sequence). The CDR3 extends over 15 amino acids. The trim removed 5 bases at V and 6 bases at J, leaving 12 bases unmatched. Here the CDR3 reads CASSPPGGQTHGYTF. The CDR3 DNA is TGTGCCAGTAGTCCCCCAGGGGGACAGACCCATGGCTACACCTTC.

The chain has TRBV5-1 and TRBJ1-4, with no clear D. Trimming pared 0 bases from V and 6 bases from J, leaving 12 bases between. Germline V gene lookup returns CDR1 SGHRS and CDR2 YFSETQ. This CDR3 region has 15 residues. The DNA of the CDR3 is TGCGCCAGCAGCTTGGACGGCGGATCATATGAAAAACTGTTTTTT. Translation: CASSLDGGSYEKLFF.

The chain employs TRBV19 and TRBJ2-7; 10 bases align to TRBD2. This CDR3 has 17 amino acids. Looked up from germline, CDR1 is LNHDA and CDR2 is SQIVND (reference sequence). V shed 4 bases, J shed 2 bases, and the junction held 11 bases outside the gene matches. The CDR3 bases are TGTGCCAGTAGTACCACTCGAGGGAGCGGGAGGGCCTACGAGCAGTACTTC. Its translation is CASSTTRGSGRAYEQYF.

The chain carries TRBV5-1 and TRBJ2-1, with 16 bases fitting TRBD2. J was trimmed by 5 bases and V by 3 bases; bases with no gene match: 11. This CDR3 region has 19 residues. Per the germline V gene, CDR1 is SGHRS and CDR2 is YFSETQ. CDR3 DNA: TGCGCCAGCAGCTGGGGACTAGCGGGAGGGAAGAGCGGCCACAATGAGCAGTTCTTC. Translated: CASSWGLAGGKSGHNEQFF.

The CDR3 sequence is CASRASGGALYEQYF. CDR3 nucleotide sequence: TGTGCCAGCAGGGCTTCCGGGGGGGCCCTTTACGAGCAGTACTTC. This sequence joins TRBV28 and TRBJ2-7; 8 bases map to TRBD2. J lost 4 bases, V lost 6 bases, and 11 bases had no gene match. Germline V CDR1 and CDR2: MDHEN, SYDVKM. The CDR3 sequence is 15 residues long.

The J gene is TRBJ1-2, the V gene TRBV27; a possible D gene is TRBD1 (5 bases). This CDR3 is 13 amino acids long. Trimming removed 2 bases at V and 4 bases at J, with 8 bases between. From germline, CDR1 is MNHEY and CDR2 SMNVEV (reference sequence). The CDR3 here is CASSLRQGYGYTF. The DNA of the CDR3 is TGTGCCAGCAGTTTAAGGCAGGGCTATGGCTACACCTTC.

The V call is TRBV25-1, the J call TRBJ2-5, with 9 bases identical to TRBD1. Germline CDR1 MGHDK, CDR2 SYGVNS. The CDR3 is made up of 13 amino acids. Germline trimming cut 4 bases from V and 3 bases from J; bases unmatched to any gene: 0. CDR3 DNA sequence: TGTGCCAGCAGTGGGGACAGGGAAGAGACCCAGTACTTC. Encoded protein: CASSGDREETQYF.

The rearrangement uses TRBV4-2 and TRBJ2-7; D gene unclear. V shed 2 bases and J shed 3 bases, with 11 bases lying between them. This CDR3 has 14 amino acids. Germline V lookup: CDR1 LGHNA, CDR2 YNFKEQ. The CDR3 DNA sequence: TGTGCCAGCAGCCAATCGGCCGCTCACTACGAGCAGTACTTC. It encodes CASSQSAAHYEQYF.

The V and J genes are TRBV15 and TRBJ2-2; 8 nucleotides align to TRBD1. This CDR3 is 19 amino acids long. The trim removed 1 base at V and 4 bases at J, leaving 14 bases unmatched. Germline V lookup: CDR1 LNHNV, CDR2 YYDKDF (reference sequence). The CDR3 DNA is TGTGCCACCAGCAGAGTTGGCGAATCGACAGGGGTTATCACCGGGGAGCTGTTTTTT. Protein product: CATSRVGESTGVITGELFF.

As for this clone: This sample includes further DNA sequences coding for the same CDR3. This chain uses TRBV5-1 with TRBJ2-5, with TRBD2 matching 15 bases. Germline CDR1 is SGHRS and CDR2 is YFSETQ. CDR3 size: 15 residues. The junction had 3 bases not matched to a gene; V was cut back by 4 bases and J by 5 bases. The CDR3 is CASSRGTSGRETQYF. The CDR3 region has the DNA TGCGCCAGCAGCAGAGGGACTAGCGGGAGGGAGACCCAGTACTTC. Variable domain in full (rest from reference TRBV5-1 and TRBJ2-5): KAGVTQTPRYLIKTRGQQVTLSCSPISGHRSVSWYQQTPGQGLQFLFEYFSETQRNKGNFPGRFSGRQFSNSRSEMNVSTLELGDSALYLCASSRGTSGRETQYFGPGTRLLVL.

V and J are TRBV7-2 and TRBJ1-4, with a possible D match to TRBD1 (6 bases). V was cut by 5 bases and J by 9 bases, with 25 bases left in between. Germline CDR1 and CDR2: SGHTA and FQGNSA. The CDR3 covers 17 residues. In DNA form, the CDR3 reads TGTGCCAGCAGCCCCTTTTCTTCCGGGGGCGCAGTCAAAAAACTGTTTTTT. Its translation: CASSPFSSGGAVKKLFF. Looking up the rest from reference TRBV7-2 and TRBJ1-4 gives the full variable domain: GAGVSQSPSNKVTEKGKDVELRCDPISGHTALYWYRQSLGQGLEFLIYFQGNSAPDKSGLPSDRFSAERTGGSVSTLTIQRTQQEDSAVYLCASSPFSSGGAVKKLFFGSGTQLSVL.

This clone came up once. The CDR3 DNA reads as TGCGCCAGCAGCTTGGGTCTAGCGGGGGGTGAAGATACGCAGTATTTT. Its protein is CASSLGLAGGEDTQYF. The chain couples TRBV5-1 to TRBJ2-3, with TRBD2 matching 11 bases. This CDR3 is built from 16 residues. From germline, CDR1 is SGHRS and CDR2 YFSETQ. J was trimmed by 5 bases and V by 0 bases; bases with no gene match: 5.

This clone was detected once. This rearrangement joins TRBV24-1 to TRBJ2-2; D is unclear. Germline V gene sequence: CDR1 KGHDR, CDR2 SFDVKD. This CDR3 region has 14 residues. V gave up 3 bases and J gave up 7 bases, with 11 bases separating them. In nucleotides, the CDR3 is TGTGCCACCAGTGATGTTCTAGTTGGCGGGGAGCTGTTTTTT. Encoded protein: CATSDVLVGGELFF.